This TCR beta chain was profiled in a study of blood T cell repertoires in COVID-19. Study as a whole: COVID-19 samples, acute and convalescent, were from the United States, Italy and Spain. The cDNA or gDNA used as material had been derived from T cells, B-cell-depleted T cells, or PBMCs.

Source study methods: The authors estimated nucleated cell counts from reference gene primer amplification. The table came from immunoSEQ multiplex PCR; TCRdb's copy has only in-frame clones and leaves some out. D and trimming come from the DNA, and the V and J calls and clone size come from that table. The table includes about 140,000 clones, 70% to 80% detected once. The V end was cut by 1 base, the J end by 5 bases, with 12 bases between. CDR1 is MGHRA, CDR2 YSYEKL, per germline. CDR3 length: 16 amino acids. This receptor was obtained from a woman older than 75 with active or convalescent COVID-19. The sequenced sample consisted of peripheral blood. This chain joins TRBV4-1 and TRBJ1-6; a weak D match, TRBD1 (5 bases). The CDR3 here is CASSQVFRADNSPLHF. The CDR3 region has the DNA TGCGCCAGCAGCCAAGTTTTCAGGGCGGATAATTCACCCCTCCACTTT.